This TCR beta chain comes out of a study of regulatory T cells in long-lasting Graves disease. Findings and limits, study-wide: The study found lower TCR diversity in persistent Graves' patients than in newly diagnosed ones. Segments TRBV28, TRBJ1-2 and TRBJ2-5 showed preferential usage in persistent disease.

As for this clonotype: What it recognizes is unknown.

Time point in this sample: newly diagnosed GD, antithyroid drugs for less than 3 months. PBMC-extracted RNA yielded the TCR library. From an endocrinology department in Xi'an, China, came the patients. This CDR3 region has 13 residues. Trimming took 1 base from V and 0 from J, leaving 4 bases between them. Germline lookup yields CDR1 SGHDN and CDR2 FVKESK. Assembly of TCR beta libraries relied on iRepertoire HTBI primers together with Arm-PCR of CDR3 regions. TCRdb used MiXCR to reprocess the multiplex PCR reads, holding one entry per CDR3 protein. The table has about 440,000 distinct CDR3 sequences, 16% seen once. A further study also used this sample, focusing on T cells in Graves' hyperthyroidism and ophthalmopathy.

This clonotype originated in a woman aged 18-29 years with Graves disease. The specimen comprised peripheral blood mononuclear cells (PBMCs), sampled at new diagnosis, from a patient treated with antithyroid drugs. The chain links TRBV14 to TRBJ2-7; D remains unclear. The DNA for the CDR3 is TGTGCCAGCAGCCAAGTTTTCTCCTACGAGCAGTACTTC. Its protein is CASSQVFSYEQYF.